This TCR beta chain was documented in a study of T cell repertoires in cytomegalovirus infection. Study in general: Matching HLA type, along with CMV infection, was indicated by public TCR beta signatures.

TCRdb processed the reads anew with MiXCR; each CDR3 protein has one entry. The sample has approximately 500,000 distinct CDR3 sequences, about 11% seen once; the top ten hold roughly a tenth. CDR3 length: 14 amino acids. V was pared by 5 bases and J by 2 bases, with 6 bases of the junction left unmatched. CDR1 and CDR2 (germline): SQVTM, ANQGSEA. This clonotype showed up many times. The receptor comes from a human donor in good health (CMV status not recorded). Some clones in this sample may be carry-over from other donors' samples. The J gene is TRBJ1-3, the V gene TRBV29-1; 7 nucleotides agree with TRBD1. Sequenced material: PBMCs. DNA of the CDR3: TGCAGCGTTTTCTCCGACAGGGCTGGAAACACCATATATTTT. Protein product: CSVFSDRAGNTIYF.